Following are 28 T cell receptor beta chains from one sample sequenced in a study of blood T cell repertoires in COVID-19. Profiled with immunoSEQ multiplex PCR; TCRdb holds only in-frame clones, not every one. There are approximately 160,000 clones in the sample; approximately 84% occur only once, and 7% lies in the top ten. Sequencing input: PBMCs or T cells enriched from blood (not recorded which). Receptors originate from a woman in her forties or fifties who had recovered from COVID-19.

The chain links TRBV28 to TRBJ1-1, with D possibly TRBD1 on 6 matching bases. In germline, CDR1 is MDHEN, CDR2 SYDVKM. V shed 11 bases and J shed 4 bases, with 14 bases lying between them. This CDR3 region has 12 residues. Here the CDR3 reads CAEKGVGTEAFF. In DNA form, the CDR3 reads TGTGCCGAGAAGGGGGTGGGCACTGAAGCTTTCTTT.

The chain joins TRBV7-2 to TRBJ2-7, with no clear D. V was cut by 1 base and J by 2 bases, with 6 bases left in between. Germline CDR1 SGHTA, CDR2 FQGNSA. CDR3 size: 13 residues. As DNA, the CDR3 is TGTGCCAGCAGCTTAGTAGTCACCTACGAGCAGTACTTC. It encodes CASSLVVTYEQYF.

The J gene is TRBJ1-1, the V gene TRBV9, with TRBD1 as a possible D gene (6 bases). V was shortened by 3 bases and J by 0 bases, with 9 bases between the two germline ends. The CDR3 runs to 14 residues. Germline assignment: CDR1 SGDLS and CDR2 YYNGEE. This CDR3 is CASSDRVLNTEAFF. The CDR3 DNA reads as TGTGCCAGCAGCGACAGGGTCCTGAACACTGAAGCTTTCTTT.

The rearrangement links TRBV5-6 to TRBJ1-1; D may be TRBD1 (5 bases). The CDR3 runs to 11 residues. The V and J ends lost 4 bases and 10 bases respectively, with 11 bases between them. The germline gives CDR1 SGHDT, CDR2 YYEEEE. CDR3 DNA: TGTGCCAGCAGCCAGGGAGGGCGAGCTTTCTTT. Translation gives CASSQGGRAFF.

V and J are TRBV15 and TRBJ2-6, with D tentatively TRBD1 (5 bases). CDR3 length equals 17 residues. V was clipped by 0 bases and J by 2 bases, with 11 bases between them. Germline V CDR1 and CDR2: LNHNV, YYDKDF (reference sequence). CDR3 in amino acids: CATSRESQGTGANVLTF. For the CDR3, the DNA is TGTGCCACCAGCAGAGAGTCGCAGGGAACTGGGGCCAACGTCCTGACTTTC.

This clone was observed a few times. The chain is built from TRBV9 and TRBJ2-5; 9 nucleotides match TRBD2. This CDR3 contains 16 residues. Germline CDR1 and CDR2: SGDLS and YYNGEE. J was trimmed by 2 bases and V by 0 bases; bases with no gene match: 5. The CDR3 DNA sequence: TGTGCCAGCAGCGTAGTTGGGACTAGCTTTCAAGAGACCCAGTACTTC. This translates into CASSVVGTSFQETQYF.

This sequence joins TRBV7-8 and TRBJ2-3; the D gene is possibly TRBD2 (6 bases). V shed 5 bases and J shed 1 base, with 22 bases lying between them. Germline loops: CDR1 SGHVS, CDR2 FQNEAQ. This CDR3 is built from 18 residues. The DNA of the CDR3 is TGTGCCAGCAGCCCCGGGGAGGCGTTCGTAGCGGGCACAGATACGCAGTATTTT. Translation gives CASSPGEAFVAGTDTQYF.

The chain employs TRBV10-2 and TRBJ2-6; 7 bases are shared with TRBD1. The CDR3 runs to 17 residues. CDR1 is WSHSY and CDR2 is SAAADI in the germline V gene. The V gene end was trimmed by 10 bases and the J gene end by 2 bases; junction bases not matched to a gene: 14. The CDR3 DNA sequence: TGCGCCACCACGGGGACAGATTTAGATGCTGGGGCCAACGTCCTGACTTTC. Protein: CATTGTDLDAGANVLTF.

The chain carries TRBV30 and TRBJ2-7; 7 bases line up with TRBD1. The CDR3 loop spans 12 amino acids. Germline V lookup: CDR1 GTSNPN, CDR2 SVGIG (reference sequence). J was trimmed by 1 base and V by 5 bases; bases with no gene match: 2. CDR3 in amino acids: CAWRQGSYEQYF. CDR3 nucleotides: TGTGCCTGGCGACAGGGATCCTACGAGCAGTACTTC.

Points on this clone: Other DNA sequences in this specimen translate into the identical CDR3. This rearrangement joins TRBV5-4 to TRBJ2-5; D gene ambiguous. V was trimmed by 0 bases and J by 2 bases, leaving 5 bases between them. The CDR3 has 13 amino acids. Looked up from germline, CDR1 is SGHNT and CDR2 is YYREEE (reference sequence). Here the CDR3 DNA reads TGTGCCAGCAGCTTGGGCAGACAAGAGACCCAGTACTTC. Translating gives CASSLGRQETQYF.

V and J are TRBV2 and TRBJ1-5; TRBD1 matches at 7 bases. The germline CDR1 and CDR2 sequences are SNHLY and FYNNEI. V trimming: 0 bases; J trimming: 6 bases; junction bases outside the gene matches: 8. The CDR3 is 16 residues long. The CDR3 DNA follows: TGTGCCAGCAGTGAAGCTGGACAGGTAGTGGGTCAGCCCCAGCATTTT. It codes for CASSEAGQVVGQPQHF.

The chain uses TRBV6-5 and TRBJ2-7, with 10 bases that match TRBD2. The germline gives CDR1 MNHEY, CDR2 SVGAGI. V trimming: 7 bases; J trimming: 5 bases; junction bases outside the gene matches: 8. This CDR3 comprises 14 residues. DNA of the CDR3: TGTGCCAGCATTAAAACGCTAGCGGGAGACGAGCAGTACTTC. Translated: CASIKTLAGDEQYF.

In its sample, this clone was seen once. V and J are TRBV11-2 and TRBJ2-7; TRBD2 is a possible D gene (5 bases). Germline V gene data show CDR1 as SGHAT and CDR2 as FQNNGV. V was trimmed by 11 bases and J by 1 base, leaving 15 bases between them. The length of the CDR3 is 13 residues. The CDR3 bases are TGTGCCTCTCACGGGATGGAATCCTACGAGCAGTACTTC. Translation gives CASHGMESYEQYF.

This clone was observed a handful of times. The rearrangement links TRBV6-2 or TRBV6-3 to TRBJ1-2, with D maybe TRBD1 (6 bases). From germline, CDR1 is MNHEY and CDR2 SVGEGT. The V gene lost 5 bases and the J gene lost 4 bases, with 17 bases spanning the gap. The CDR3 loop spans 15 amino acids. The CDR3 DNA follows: TGTGCCAGCAGTCCCGACGGACAGAGACTCTATGGCTACACCTTC. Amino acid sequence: CASSPDGQRLYGYTF.

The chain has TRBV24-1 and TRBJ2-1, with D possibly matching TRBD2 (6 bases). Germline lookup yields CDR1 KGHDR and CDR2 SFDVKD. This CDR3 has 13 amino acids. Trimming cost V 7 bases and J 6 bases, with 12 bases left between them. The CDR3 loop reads CATSQTSFNEQFF. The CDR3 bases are TGTGCCACCAGCCAGACTAGTTTCAATGAGCAGTTCTTC.

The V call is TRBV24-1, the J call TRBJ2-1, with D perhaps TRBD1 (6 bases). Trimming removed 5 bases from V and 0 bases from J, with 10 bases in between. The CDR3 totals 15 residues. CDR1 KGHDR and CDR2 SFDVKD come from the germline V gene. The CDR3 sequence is CATSATGSSYNEQFF. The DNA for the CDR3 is TGTGCCACCAGTGCTACAGGGAGCTCCTACAATGAGCAGTTCTTC.

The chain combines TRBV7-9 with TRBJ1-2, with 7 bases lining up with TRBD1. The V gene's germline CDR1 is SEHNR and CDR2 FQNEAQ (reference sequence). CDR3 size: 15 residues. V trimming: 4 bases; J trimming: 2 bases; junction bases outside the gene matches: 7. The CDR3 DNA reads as TGTGCCAGCAGCTACGACAGGGCGTTAAACTATGGCTACACCTTC. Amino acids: CASSYDRALNYGYTF.

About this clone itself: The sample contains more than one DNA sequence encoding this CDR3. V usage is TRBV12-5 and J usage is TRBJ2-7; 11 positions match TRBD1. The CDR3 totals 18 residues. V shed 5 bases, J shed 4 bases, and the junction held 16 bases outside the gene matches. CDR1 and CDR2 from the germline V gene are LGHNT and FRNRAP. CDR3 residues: CASGPGQGGVFSGYEQYF. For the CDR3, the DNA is TGTGCTAGTGGTCCGGGACAGGGGGGGGTTTTTTCTGGTTACGAGCAGTACTTC.

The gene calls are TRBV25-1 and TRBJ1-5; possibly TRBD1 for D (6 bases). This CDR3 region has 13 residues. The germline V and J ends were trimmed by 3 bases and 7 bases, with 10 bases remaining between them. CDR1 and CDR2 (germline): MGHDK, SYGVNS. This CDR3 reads CASSDRGSQPQHF. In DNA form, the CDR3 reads TGTGCCAGCAGTGACAGGGGATCCCAGCCCCAGCATTTT. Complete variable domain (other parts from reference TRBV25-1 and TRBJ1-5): EADIYQTPRYLVIGTGKKITLECSQTMGHDKMYWYQQDPGMELHLIHYSYGVNSTEKGDLSSESTVSRIRTEHFPLTLESARPSHTSQYLCASSDRGSQPQHFGDGTRLSIL.

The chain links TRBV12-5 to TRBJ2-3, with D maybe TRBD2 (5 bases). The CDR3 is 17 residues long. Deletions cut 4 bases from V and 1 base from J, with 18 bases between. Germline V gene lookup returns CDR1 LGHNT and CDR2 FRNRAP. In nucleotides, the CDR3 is TGTGCTAGTGGTTCGCCTCGGCGGGTGGACGGCACAGATACGCAGTATTTT. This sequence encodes CASGSPRRVDGTDTQYF. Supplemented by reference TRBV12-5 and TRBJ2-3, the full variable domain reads DARVTQTPRHKVTEMGQEVTMRCQPILGHNTVFWYRQTMMQGLELLAYFRNRAPLDDSGMPKDRFSAEMPDATLATLKIQPSEPRDSAVYFCASGSPRRVDGTDTQYFGPGTRLTVL.

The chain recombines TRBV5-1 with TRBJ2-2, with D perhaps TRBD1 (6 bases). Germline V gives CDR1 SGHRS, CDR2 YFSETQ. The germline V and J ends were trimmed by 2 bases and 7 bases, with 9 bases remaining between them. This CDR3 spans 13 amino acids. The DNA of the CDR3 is TGCGCCAGCAGCTTCAACAGGGACGGGGAGCTGTTTTTT. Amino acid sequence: CASSFNRDGELFF.

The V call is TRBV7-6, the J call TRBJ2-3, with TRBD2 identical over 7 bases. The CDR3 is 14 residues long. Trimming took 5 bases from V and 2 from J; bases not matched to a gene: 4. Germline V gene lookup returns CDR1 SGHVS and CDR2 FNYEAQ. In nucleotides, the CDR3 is TGTGCCAGCAGCGGGGGGAGGGCCACAGATACGCAGTATTTT. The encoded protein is CASSGGRATDTQYF.

This CDR3 is CASSYRGTNYGYTF. CDR3 coding DNA: TGTGCCAGCAGTTACAGGGGGACTAACTATGGCTACACCTTC. V and J are TRBV6-5 and TRBJ1-2; perhaps TRBD1 as D (6 bases). This CDR3 is built from 14 residues. Deletions cut 2 bases from V and 0 bases from J, with 7 bases between. From germline, CDR1 is MNHEY and CDR2 SVGAGI.

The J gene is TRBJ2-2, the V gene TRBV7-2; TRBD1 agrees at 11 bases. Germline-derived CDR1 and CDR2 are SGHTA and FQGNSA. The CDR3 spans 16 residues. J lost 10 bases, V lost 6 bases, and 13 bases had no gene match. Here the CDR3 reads CASRETGTGGTKELFF. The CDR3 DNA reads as TGTGCCAGCAGGGAAACCGGGACAGGGGGAACGAAGGAGCTGTTTTTT.

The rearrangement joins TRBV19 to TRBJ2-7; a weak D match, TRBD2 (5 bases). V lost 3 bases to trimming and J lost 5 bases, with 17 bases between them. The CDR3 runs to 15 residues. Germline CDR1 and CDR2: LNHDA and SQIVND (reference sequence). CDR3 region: CASSIGGGEWHEQYF. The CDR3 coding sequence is TGTGCCAGTAGTATTGGCGGAGGAGAATGGCACGAGCAGTACTTC.

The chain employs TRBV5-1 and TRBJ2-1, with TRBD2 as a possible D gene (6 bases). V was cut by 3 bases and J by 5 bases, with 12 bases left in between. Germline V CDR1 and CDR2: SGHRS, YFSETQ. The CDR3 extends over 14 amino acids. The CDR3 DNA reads TGCGCCAGCAGCTGGGGCGCGGGAAACAATGAGCAGTTCTTC. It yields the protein CASSWGAGNNEQFF.

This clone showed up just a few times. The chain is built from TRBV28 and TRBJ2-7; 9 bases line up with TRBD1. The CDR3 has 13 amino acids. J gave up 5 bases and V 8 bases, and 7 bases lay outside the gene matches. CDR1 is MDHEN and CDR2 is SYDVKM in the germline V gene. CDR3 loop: CASSGTGLHEQYF. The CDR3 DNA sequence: TGTGCCAGCTCTGGGACAGGGCTCCACGAGCAGTACTTC.

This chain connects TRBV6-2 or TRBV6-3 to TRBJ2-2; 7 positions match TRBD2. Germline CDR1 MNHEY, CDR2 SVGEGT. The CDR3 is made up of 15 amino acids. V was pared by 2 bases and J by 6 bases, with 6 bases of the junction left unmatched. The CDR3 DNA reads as TGTGCCAGCAGTTACGGGCGGGAGCGGGCCGGGGAGCTGTTTTTT. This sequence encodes CASSYGRERAGELFF.